This passage covers 29 T cell receptor beta chains from one sample sequenced in a study of technical replicates of blood from several donors. The repertoire was sequenced with immunoSEQ multiplex PCR; TCRdb's copy has only in-frame clones and lacks some. This table has over 50,000 clones, approximately 83% appearing once. The sequenced material came from PBMCs. These TCRs come from a human donor in good health. Some clones in this sample may be carry-over from other donors' samples.

The genes are TRBV6-6 and TRBJ2-7, with D perhaps matching TRBD2 (6 bases). Germline CDR1 is MNHNY and CDR2 is SVGAGI (reference sequence). The V end lost 7 bases, the J end lost 3 bases, and 16 bases lay between the germline ends. This CDR3 region has 14 residues. CDR3: CASTNGGVVYEQYF. CDR3 nucleotides: TGTGCCAGCACCAACGGAGGGGTCGTCTACGAGCAGTACTTC.

The CDR3 nucleotides are TGTGCCAGCAGTGAACAGGGGATTCATGGCTACACCTTC. Its protein is CASSEQGIHGYTF. V usage is TRBV2 and J usage is TRBJ1-2, with D perhaps TRBD1 (6 bases). CDR1 is SNHLY and CDR2 is FYNNEI in the germline V gene. Trimming took off 2 bases at V and 6 bases at J, with 10 bases between the two ends. The CDR3 contains 13 residues.

J is TRBJ2-2 and V is TRBV30; TRBD2 matches at 7 bases. CDR1 is GTSNPN, CDR2 SVGIG, per germline (reference sequence). V gave up 4 bases and J gave up 4 bases; unmatched junction bases: 6. This CDR3 comprises 14 residues. CDR3 nucleotides: TGTGCCTGGAACCGGGAGGCCGCCACCGGGGAGCTGTTTTTT. Its translation: CAWNREAATGELFF.

The rearrangement uses TRBV10-3 and TRBJ1-5, with 8 bases identical to TRBD1. The CDR3 totals 14 residues. With 10 bases clipped from V and 1 base from J, the junction kept 6 bases outside the gene matches. The germline V gene encodes CDR1 ENHRY and CDR2 SYGVKD. CDR3 DNA: TGTGCCACCCAGGGACAGGCAAGCAATCAGCCCCAGCATTTT. It codes for CATQGQASNQPQHF.

The chain uses TRBV7-3 and TRBJ2-1, with a tentative D call TRBD2 (5 bases). Trimming removed 1 base at V and 0 bases at J, with 10 bases between. Germline V CDR1 and CDR2: SGHTA, FQGTGA. This CDR3 has 16 residues. CDR3 in amino acids: CASSLKGLSSYNEQFF. The CDR3 DNA follows: TGTGCCAGCAGCTTAAAAGGACTGAGCTCCTACAATGAGCAGTTCTTC.

The chain links TRBV9 to TRBJ1-6, with TRBD1 matching over 8 bases. CDR1 SGDLS and CDR2 YYNGEE come from the germline V gene. Trimming took 2 bases from V and 6 from J; bases not matched to a gene: 4. There are 15 residues in the CDR3. The CDR3 sequence: CASSVAGQGNSPLHF. CDR3 in DNA: TGTGCCAGCAGCGTTGCCGGACAGGGTAATTCACCCCTCCACTTT.

This chain links TRBV5-5 with TRBJ2-5, with D possibly TRBD1 on 6 matching bases. Germline V lookup: CDR1 SGHKS, CDR2 YYEKEE (reference sequence). Deletions cut 1 base from V and 3 bases from J, with 10 bases between. The CDR3 contains 14 residues. The CDR3 here is CASSLTGWEETQYF. The CDR3 DNA reads as TGTGCCAGCAGCTTGACAGGGTGGGAAGAGACCCAGTACTTC.

The genes are TRBV19 and TRBJ2-7; 9 nucleotides line up with TRBD2. CDR1 is LNHDA, CDR2 SQIVND, per germline (reference sequence). Trimming took 6 bases from V and 3 from J; bases not matched to a gene: 9. This CDR3 is built from 15 residues. CDR3 region: CASSAGGAGGYEQYF. CDR3 coding DNA: TGTGCCAGTAGCGCCGGAGGAGCGGGAGGCTACGAGCAGTACTTC.

CDR3 region: CASSHPSGGTYNEQFF. In DNA, the CDR3 is TGTGCCAGCAGCCATCCTAGCGGGGGGACCTACAATGAGCAGTTCTTC. The rearrangement joins TRBV4-2 to TRBJ2-1, with 11 bases aligning to TRBD2. CDR1 and CDR2 from the germline V gene are LGHNA and YNFKEQ. This CDR3 is 16 amino acids long. The V and J ends lost 3 bases and 2 bases, in that order; junction bases with no gene match: 3.

The rearrangement joins TRBV4-1 to TRBJ2-1, with 7 bases fitting TRBD2. Per the germline V gene, CDR1 is MGHRA and CDR2 is YSYEKL. The CDR3 consists of 14 residues. Trimming removed 3 bases from V and 2 bases from J; junction bases left unmatched: 1. DNA for the CDR3: TGCGCCAGCAGCCACGGACTAGCCTACAATGAGCAGTTCTTC. This encodes CASSHGLAYNEQFF.

The J gene is TRBJ2-5, the V gene TRBV18, with 7 bases aligning to TRBD1. CDR1 is KGHSH and CDR2 is LQKENI in the germline V gene. Trimming at V came to 6 bases and at J to 5 bases, leaving 6 bases not matched to a gene. The length of the CDR3 is 13 residues. The CDR3 bases are TGTGCCAGCTCCCTCGGACAGGAGGAGACCCAGTACTTC. Amino acids: CASSLGQEETQYF.

This chain joins TRBV12-1 and TRBJ1-2; TRBD1 is the table's D call, not checked against the DNA. TRBV12-1 corresponds to a pseudogene. This CDR3 is built from 17 residues. The CDR3 sequence is CASSHSGTGAFRDGYTF. CDR3 DNA: TGTGCCAGCAGCCATTCCGGGACAGGGGCTTTCCGGGATGGCTACACCTTC.

The V call is TRBV7-2, the J call TRBJ2-1; a possible D gene is TRBD2 (6 bases). Germline CDR1 is SGHTA and CDR2 is FQGNSA. The CDR3 covers 13 residues. The ends were cut back, 5 bases at V and 8 bases at J, with 13 bases in the middle. CDR3 sequence: CASSPLAIDEQFF. The CDR3, as DNA: TGTGCCAGCAGCCCCCTAGCGATCGATGAGCAGTTCTTC. Complete variable domain (other parts from reference TRBV7-2 and TRBJ2-1): GAGVSQSPSNKVTEKGKDVELRCDPISGHTALYWYRQSLGQGLEFLIYFQGNSAPDKSGLPSDRFSAERTGGSVSTLTIQRTQQEDSAVYLCASSPLAIDEQFFGPGTRLTVL.

The chain links TRBV11-3 to TRBJ2-1; tentative D call: TRBD1 (6 bases). Germline V CDR1 and CDR2: SGHNT, YENEEA. CDR3 length: 15 amino acids. The V end was cut by 2 bases, the J end by 3 bases, with 11 bases between. CDR3 sequence (DNA): TGTGCCAGCAGCTTAAACCCAGGGGTCTACAATGAGCAGTTCTTC. Amino acid sequence: CASSLNPGVYNEQFF.

This clone was picked up one time. The chain recombines TRBV2 with TRBJ2-1; 9 bases are shared with TRBD1. Germline-derived CDR1 and CDR2 are SNHLY and FYNNEI. The CDR3 contains 14 residues. V lost 6 bases, J lost 4 bases, and 4 bases stayed unmatched. CDR3 amino acids: CASRGDRAYNEQFF. CDR3 nucleotide sequence: TGTGCCAGCAGGGGGGACAGGGCTTACAATGAGCAGTTCTTC.

The chain carries TRBV4-1 and TRBJ2-3, with 8 bases fitting TRBD2. Germline CDR1 MGHRA, CDR2 YSYEKL. V lost 4 bases and J lost 4; bases outside the gene matches: 13. The CDR3 consists of 17 residues. The CDR3: CASSLRGSGVKADTQYF. The CDR3 coding sequence is TGCGCCAGCAGCCTGCGCGGTAGCGGGGTTAAAGCAGATACGCAGTATTTT.

The rearrangement joins TRBV5-6 to TRBJ2-2, with no clear D. Between the trimmed V and J ends, which lost 0 bases and 1 base, there was a span of 7 bases. The CDR3 extends over 15 amino acids. The V gene's germline CDR1 is SGHDT and CDR2 YYEEEE. This CDR3 reads CASSLGQLNTGELFF. The DNA of the CDR3 is TGTGCCAGCAGCTTGGGCCAACTGAACACCGGGGAGCTGTTTTTT.

J is TRBJ1-2 and V is TRBV2; D gene ambiguous. This CDR3 has 12 residues. The V and J ends lost 3 bases and 8 bases respectively, with 10 bases between them. Germline V gives CDR1 SNHLY, CDR2 FYNNEI. For the CDR3, the DNA is TGTGCCAGCAGTGACAGAATAAAAGGCTACACCTTC. This gives the protein CASSDRIKGYTF.

This sequence joins TRBV6-1 and TRBJ1-5; 8 bases map to TRBD1. CDR1 MNHNS and CDR2 SASEGT come from the germline V gene. V shed 11 bases, J shed 6 bases, and the junction held 12 bases outside the gene matches. This CDR3 contains 14 residues. CDR3 loop: CAGARAGGTQPQHF. The DNA for the CDR3 is TGTGCCGGTGCACGGGCAGGGGGCACTCAGCCCCAGCATTTT.

The chain links TRBV19 to TRBJ1-5, with D perhaps matching TRBD1 (6 bases). With 7 bases removed from V and 2 bases from J, the gap between germline ends came to 12 bases. Per the germline V gene, CDR1 is LNHDA and CDR2 is SQIVND (reference sequence). This CDR3 contains 14 residues. The CDR3 bases are TGTGCCAGTATGGATCCAGGGGGCAATCAGCCCCAGCATTTT. As protein: CASMDPGGNQPQHF. Combining the CDR3 with reference TRBV19 and TRBJ1-5 gives the whole variable domain DGGITQSPKYLFRKEGQNVTLSCEQNLNHDAMYWYRQDPGQGLRLIYYSQIVNDFQKGDIAEGYSVSREKKESFPLTVTSAQKNPTAFYLCASMDPGGNQPQHFGDGTRLSIL.

V is TRBV19 and J is TRBJ2-6; tentatively, D is TRBD2 (5 bases). CDR1 is LNHDA, CDR2 SQIVND, per germline (reference sequence). The CDR3 has 15 amino acids. Trimming took 7 bases from V and 3 from J, leaving 13 bases between them. CDR3 nucleotide sequence: TGTGCCAGTACCGCCGAGGGTGGTGGGGCCAACGTCCTGACTTTC. Its translation is CASTAEGGGANVLTF.

This clone was counted a few times. The rearrangement joins TRBV7-9 to TRBJ1-2; D gene ambiguous. The CDR3 is 13 residues long. V lost 5 bases and J lost 8, with 15 bases in between. CDR1 is SEHNR, CDR2 FQNEAQ, per germline (reference sequence). CDR3 DNA: TGTGCCAGCAGCCTCCGGGCTGAGGGAGGCTACACCTTC. This codes for CASSLRAEGGYTF.

The rearrangement uses TRBV28 and TRBJ2-3; 8 positions match TRBD2. There are 14 residues in the CDR3. Germline V gives CDR1 MDHEN, CDR2 SYDVKM. V shed 8 bases and J 2 bases; nucleotides not matched to a gene: 6. CDR3 sequence: CASHFGGATDTQYF. In DNA form, the CDR3 reads TGTGCCAGCCACTTCGGGGGGGCCACAGATACGCAGTATTTT.

The chain recombines TRBV27 with TRBJ2-3; TRBD2 aligns across 14 bases. The V gene end was trimmed by 5 bases and the J gene end by 1 base; junction bases not matched to a gene: 14. Germline V lookup: CDR1 MNHEY, CDR2 SMNVEV (reference sequence). This CDR3 comprises 20 residues. DNA of the CDR3: TGTGCCAGCAGTACCCCGAGACTAGCGGGGGGGACTGGGGGCACAGATACGCAGTATTTT. Its translation is CASSTPRLAGGTGGTDTQYF.

V usage is TRBV6-6 and J usage is TRBJ2-1, with D maybe TRBD2 (5 bases). The V and J ends lost 6 bases and 6 bases respectively, with 12 bases between them. Germline CDR1 and CDR2: MNHNY and SVGAGI (reference sequence). This CDR3 is built from 13 residues. CDR3 amino acids: CASRLSGGNEQFF. CDR3 nucleotide sequence: TGTGCCAGCAGACTAAGCGGTGGCAATGAGCAGTTCTTC.

This chain uses TRBV5-1 with TRBJ2-5, with 7 bases that match TRBD2. Germline V lookup: CDR1 SGHRS, CDR2 YFSETQ. This CDR3 region has 16 residues. The J segment lost 4 bases and the V segment lost 0 bases, leaving 9 bases of the junction unmatched. The CDR3 loop is CASSLASSGLRETQYF. The CDR3 DNA is TGCGCCAGCAGCTTGGCGTCTAGCGGTTTGAGAGAGACCCAGTACTTC. The whole variable domain, remainder taken from reference TRBV5-1 and TRBJ2-5, is KAGVTQTPRYLIKTRGQQVTLSCSPISGHRSVSWYQQTPGQGLQFLFEYFSETQRNKGNFPGRFSGRQFSNSRSEMNVSTLELGDSALYLCASSLASSGLRETQYFGPGTRLLVL.

CDR3 sequence reads: CASSLAAGELFF. CDR3 nucleotide sequence: TGCGCCAGCAGCTTAGCCGCCGGGGAGCTGTTTTTT. The chain combines TRBV5-1 with TRBJ2-2, with D uncertain. CDR1 and CDR2 (germline): SGHRS, YFSETQ. There are 12 residues in the CDR3. Trimming left V 2 bases short and J 6 bases short, with 5 bases between.

In its sample, this clone was seen once. The chain combines TRBV4-2 with TRBJ2-7; 10 positions match TRBD2. CDR3 length: 15 residues. V was pared by 1 base and J by 3 bases, with 3 bases of the junction left unmatched. Germline V gives CDR1 LGHNA, CDR2 YNFKEQ. In nucleotides, the CDR3 is TGTGCCAGCAGCCAAGGAACTAGCGGGGTCTACGAGCAGTACTTC. Its protein is CASSQGTSGVYEQYF.

The rearrangement joins TRBV6-5 to TRBJ1-6; TRBD1 might be the D (6 bases). Trimming pared 6 bases from V and 10 bases from J, leaving 13 bases between. CDR3 length: 13 residues. The germline CDR1 and CDR2 sequences are MNHEY and SVGAGI. CDR3 loop: CASRQGEWSPLHF. The DNA of the CDR3 is TGTGCCAGCAGACAGGGAGAGTGGTCACCCCTCCACTTT.